Described below is a single T cell receptor (beta chain) sequence and its context. TCRdb passed the 5' RACE reads through MiXCR, listing each CDR3 protein once. The sample has a few hundred thousand distinct CDR3 sequences; 8.5% to 9.5% are singletons. The data were taken from a study of T-cell memory formation after mild COVID-19. The sequenced sample consisted of PBMCs or a T cell subset sorted from them (not recorded which). The TCR sequence derives from a man between 18 and 35 years old who had mild COVID-19 (a few samples of this study predate the infection). Cell type and time point are not known.

CDR3 nucleotides: TGCAGTGCTAGGCTGGTGACCATTCAGTACTTC. Its protein product is CSARLVTIQYF. The genes are TRBV20-1 and TRBJ2-4, with D uncertain. This CDR3 is 11 amino acids long. Per germline, CDR1 DFQATT and CDR2 SNEGSKA (reference sequence). V lost 3 bases and J lost 9, with 9 bases in between.